What follows are 9 T cell receptor beta chains derived from one specimen sequenced in a study of cytomegalovirus exposure and HLA in healthy donors. Assay: immunoSEQ multiplex PCR; the TCRdb copy retains only in-frame clones and omits some. This table has roughly 280,000 clones, 80% to 90% appearing once. The sample was PBMCs. Receptors were obtained from a woman aged 18-29 years in good health and CMV-seronegative.

The chain uses TRBV11-3 and TRBJ1-1; TRBD1 matches 7 bases. CDR1 and CDR2 (germline): SGHNT, YENEEA. There are 12 residues in the CDR3. The junction had 0 bases not matched to a gene; V was cut back by 2 bases and J by 6 bases. The CDR3 nucleotides are TGTGCCAGCAGCTTACAGGGGGCTGAAGCTTTCTTT. Translation gives CASSLQGAEAFF.

The chain links TRBV28 to TRBJ2-2; 7 bases are shared with TRBD1. Germline CDR1 is MDHEN and CDR2 is SYDVKM. This CDR3 has 14 amino acids. J lost 0 bases, V lost 10 bases, and 5 bases had no gene match. This CDR3 reads CAIHDRANTGELFF. In DNA form, the CDR3 reads TGTGCCATCCACGACAGGGCGAACACCGGGGAGCTGTTTTTT.

The chain joins TRBV12-5 to TRBJ2-2, with 7 bases fitting TRBD1. Per germline, CDR1 LGHNT and CDR2 FRNRAP. The ends lost 5 bases at V and 8 bases at J; junction bases unmatched: 8. The CDR3 spans 14 residues. The CDR3 region has the DNA TGTGCTAGTGGTAGACAGGGCGGTAGTGGGGAGCTGTTTTTT. Encoded protein: CASGRQGGSGELFF.

The chain is built from TRBV6-5 and TRBJ2-3; 10 bases map to TRBD2. V trimming: 3 bases; J trimming: 4 bases; junction bases outside the gene matches: 7. The CDR3 runs 16 residues. CDR1 is MNHEY and CDR2 is SVGAGI in the germline V gene. Here the CDR3 reads CASSYQSGGAADTQYF. The DNA for the CDR3 is TGTGCCAGCAGTTATCAGAGCGGGGGGGCCGCAGATACGCAGTATTTT.

The table lists this clone with a few counts. Other nucleotide sequences from this sample produce the same CDR3. This chain uses TRBV5-1 with TRBJ1-4; D gene ambiguous. This CDR3 spans 14 amino acids. V lost 1 base and J 0 bases, leaving 4 bases between the germline ends. Germline V gene sequence: CDR1 SGHRS, CDR2 YFSETQ. The CDR3 here is CASSLTATNEKLFF. The CDR3 region has the DNA TGCGCCAGCAGCTTGACAGCAACTAATGAAAAACTGTTTTTT.

CDR3 sequence: CASSPRRVSYGYTF. CDR3 bases: TGTGCCAGCAGTCCCCGGCGGGTTTCCTATGGCTACACCTTC. The chain couples TRBV27 to TRBJ1-2; D call uncertain. The CDR3 loop spans 14 amino acids. V lost 5 bases and J lost 4, with 14 bases in between. Germline V gene lookup returns CDR1 MNHEY and CDR2 SMNVEV (reference sequence).

This rearrangement joins TRBV29-1 to TRBJ1-2; no clear D gene. Between the trimmed V and J ends, which lost 5 bases and 5 bases, there was a span of 24 bases. CDR3 length equals 16 residues. The germline V gene has CDR1 SQVTM and CDR2 ANQGSEA. CDR3 region: CSVHLWETERLYGYTF. The CDR3, as DNA: TGCAGCGTTCATCTCTGGGAGACTGAAAGGCTGTATGGCTACACCTTC. Together with reference TRBV29-1 and TRBJ1-2, the CDR3 gives the full variable domain: SAVISQKPSRDICQRGTSLTIQCQVDSQVTMMFWYRQQPGQSLTLIATANQGSEATYESGFVIDKFPISRPNLTFSTLTVSNMSPEDSSIYLCSVHLWETERLYGYTFGSGTRLTVV.

V gene TRBV6-6 combines with J gene TRBJ1-1, with 8 bases aligning to TRBD1. V shed 0 bases, J shed 1 base, and the junction held 4 bases outside the gene matches. This CDR3 comprises 16 residues. Looked up from germline, CDR1 is MNHNY and CDR2 is SVGAGI (reference sequence). CDR3 sequence reads: CASSYSRDRSNTEAFF. The CDR3 DNA reads as TGTGCCAGCAGTTACTCCCGGGACAGGTCGAACACTGAAGCTTTCTTT.

The rearrangement links TRBV7-2 to TRBJ2-1, with TRBD2 as a possible D gene (6 bases). The CDR3 has 16 amino acids. The V gene's germline CDR1 is SGHTA and CDR2 FQGNSA. Trimming removed 1 base at V and 2 bases at J, with 12 bases between. CDR3 nucleotide sequence: TGTGCCAGCAGCTTAGGTGGGGCTAGCGCCTACAATGAGCAGTTCTTC. It encodes CASSLGGASAYNEQFF.